Sequencing of this T cell receptor beta chain was carried out in a study of cytomegalovirus exposure and HLA in healthy donors. The PCR had 60 Vbeta and 13 Jbeta primers. Measured with immunoSEQ multiplex PCR; TCRdb has only the in-frame clones, and not every one. Of 93,000 or so clones in the sample, 75% to 85% were seen once. Turning to this clone: Its antigen remains unidentified.

Germline CDR1 is SGHAT and CDR2 is FQNNGV. CDR3 length: 15 residues. V dropped 1 base and J dropped 3 bases, with 12 bases sitting between them. Regarding the study as a whole: Information on immune exposure was restricted to one variable (CMV serostatus). Some segments of the V type, notably TRBV6-2 and TRBV6-3, were excluded as indistinguishable.

The sample consisted of PBMCs. This sequence was found in a woman under 30 in good health and CMV-seropositive. V gene TRBV11-2 combines with J gene TRBJ1-2; TRBD1 might be the D (5 bases). The CDR3 spells CASSLVGGTHYGYTF. CDR3 in DNA: TGTGCCAGCAGCTTAGTTGGAGGGACCCACTATGGCTACACCTTC.